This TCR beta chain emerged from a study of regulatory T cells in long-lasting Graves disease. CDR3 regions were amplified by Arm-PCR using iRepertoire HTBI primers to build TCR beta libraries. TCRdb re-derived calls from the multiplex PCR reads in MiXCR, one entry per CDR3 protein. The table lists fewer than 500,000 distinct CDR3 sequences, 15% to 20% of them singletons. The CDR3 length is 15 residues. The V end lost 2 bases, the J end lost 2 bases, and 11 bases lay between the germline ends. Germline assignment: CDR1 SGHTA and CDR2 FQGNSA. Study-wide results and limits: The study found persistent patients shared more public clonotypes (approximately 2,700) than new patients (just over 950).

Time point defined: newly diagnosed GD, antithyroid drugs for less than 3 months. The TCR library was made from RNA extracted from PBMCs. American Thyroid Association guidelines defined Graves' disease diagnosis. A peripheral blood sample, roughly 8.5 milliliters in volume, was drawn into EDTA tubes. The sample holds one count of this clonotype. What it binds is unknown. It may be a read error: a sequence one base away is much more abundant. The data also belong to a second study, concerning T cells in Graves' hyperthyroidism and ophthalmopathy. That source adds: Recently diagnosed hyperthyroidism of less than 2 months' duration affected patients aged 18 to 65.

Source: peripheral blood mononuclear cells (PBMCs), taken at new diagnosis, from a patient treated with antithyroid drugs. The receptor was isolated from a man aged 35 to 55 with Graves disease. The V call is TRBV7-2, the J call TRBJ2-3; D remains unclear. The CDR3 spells CASSLIGWTTDTQYF. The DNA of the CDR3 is TGTGCCAGCAGCTTAATAGGGTGGACCACAGATACGCAGTATTTT.